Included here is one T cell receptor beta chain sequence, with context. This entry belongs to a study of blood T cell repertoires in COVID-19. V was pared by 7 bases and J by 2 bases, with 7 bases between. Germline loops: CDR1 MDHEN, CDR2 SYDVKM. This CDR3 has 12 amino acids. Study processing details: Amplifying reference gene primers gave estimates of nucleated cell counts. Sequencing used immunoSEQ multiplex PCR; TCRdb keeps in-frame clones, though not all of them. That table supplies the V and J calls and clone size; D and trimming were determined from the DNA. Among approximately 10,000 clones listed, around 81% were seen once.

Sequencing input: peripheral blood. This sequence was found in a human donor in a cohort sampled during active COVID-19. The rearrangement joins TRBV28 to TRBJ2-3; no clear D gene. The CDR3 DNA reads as TGTGCCAGCACCCGAGCCACAGATACGCAGTATTTT. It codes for CASTRATDTQYF.